The T cell receptor (beta chain) under discussion was sequenced for a study of OX40 agonist ivuxolimab in advanced cancers. Overall study: Patients with hepatocellular carcinoma, melanoma, renal cell or head and neck cancer made up the dose-escalation patients.

CDR3 size: 15 residues. Germline V gene sequence: CDR1 LGHNA, CDR2 YSLEER. J lost 6 bases, V lost 2 bases, and 6 bases had no gene match. Findings and limits, study-wide: Partial responders treated at 0.1-3.0 mg/kg exhibited clonal expansion among the lowest measured. CD8+ T cells averaged more expanded clones than CD4+.

To note about this clone: Its antigen is currently unknown.

TCRdb's copy holds only in-frame clones and misses some; the assay was immunoSEQ multiplex PCR. The sample has tens of thousands of clones, 89% seen once; the top ten hold approximately 0.36%. The genes are TRBV4-3 and TRBJ1-5; TRBD1 aligns across 8 bases. The material sequenced was CD4+ or CD8+ T cells sorted from blood, taken in a trial of the OX40 agonist ivuxolimab. This receptor was identified in an adult with an advanced solid tumor such as melanoma, head and neck, liver or kidney cancer. CDR3 sequence: CASSQTGGFGQPQHF. CDR3 nucleotides: TGCGCCAGCAGCCAAACAGGGGGTTTTGGTCAGCCCCAGCATTTT.